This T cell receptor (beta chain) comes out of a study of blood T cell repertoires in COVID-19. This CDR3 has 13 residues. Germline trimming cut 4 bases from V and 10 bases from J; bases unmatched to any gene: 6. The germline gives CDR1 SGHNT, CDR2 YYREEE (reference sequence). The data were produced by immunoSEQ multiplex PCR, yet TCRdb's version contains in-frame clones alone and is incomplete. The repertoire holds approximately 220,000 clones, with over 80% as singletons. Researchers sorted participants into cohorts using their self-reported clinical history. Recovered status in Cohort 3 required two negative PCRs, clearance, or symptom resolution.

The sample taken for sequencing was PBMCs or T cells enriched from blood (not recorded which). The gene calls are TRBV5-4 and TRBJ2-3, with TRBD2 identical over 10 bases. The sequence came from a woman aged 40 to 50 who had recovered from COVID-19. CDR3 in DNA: TGTGCCAGCAGCCTGCGGACTAGCGGTCCGCAGTATTTT. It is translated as CASSLRTSGPQYF.